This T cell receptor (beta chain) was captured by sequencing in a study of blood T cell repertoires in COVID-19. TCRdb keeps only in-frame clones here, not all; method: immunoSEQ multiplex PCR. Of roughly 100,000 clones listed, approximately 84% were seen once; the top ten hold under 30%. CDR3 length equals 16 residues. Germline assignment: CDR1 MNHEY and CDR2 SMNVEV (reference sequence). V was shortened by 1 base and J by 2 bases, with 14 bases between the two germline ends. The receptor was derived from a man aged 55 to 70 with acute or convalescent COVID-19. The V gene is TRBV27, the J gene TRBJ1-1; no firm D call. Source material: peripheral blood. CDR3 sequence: CASSLWSTKKNTEAFF. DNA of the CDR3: TGTGCCAGCAGTTTATGGTCGACAAAGAAAAACACTGAAGCTTTCTTT.